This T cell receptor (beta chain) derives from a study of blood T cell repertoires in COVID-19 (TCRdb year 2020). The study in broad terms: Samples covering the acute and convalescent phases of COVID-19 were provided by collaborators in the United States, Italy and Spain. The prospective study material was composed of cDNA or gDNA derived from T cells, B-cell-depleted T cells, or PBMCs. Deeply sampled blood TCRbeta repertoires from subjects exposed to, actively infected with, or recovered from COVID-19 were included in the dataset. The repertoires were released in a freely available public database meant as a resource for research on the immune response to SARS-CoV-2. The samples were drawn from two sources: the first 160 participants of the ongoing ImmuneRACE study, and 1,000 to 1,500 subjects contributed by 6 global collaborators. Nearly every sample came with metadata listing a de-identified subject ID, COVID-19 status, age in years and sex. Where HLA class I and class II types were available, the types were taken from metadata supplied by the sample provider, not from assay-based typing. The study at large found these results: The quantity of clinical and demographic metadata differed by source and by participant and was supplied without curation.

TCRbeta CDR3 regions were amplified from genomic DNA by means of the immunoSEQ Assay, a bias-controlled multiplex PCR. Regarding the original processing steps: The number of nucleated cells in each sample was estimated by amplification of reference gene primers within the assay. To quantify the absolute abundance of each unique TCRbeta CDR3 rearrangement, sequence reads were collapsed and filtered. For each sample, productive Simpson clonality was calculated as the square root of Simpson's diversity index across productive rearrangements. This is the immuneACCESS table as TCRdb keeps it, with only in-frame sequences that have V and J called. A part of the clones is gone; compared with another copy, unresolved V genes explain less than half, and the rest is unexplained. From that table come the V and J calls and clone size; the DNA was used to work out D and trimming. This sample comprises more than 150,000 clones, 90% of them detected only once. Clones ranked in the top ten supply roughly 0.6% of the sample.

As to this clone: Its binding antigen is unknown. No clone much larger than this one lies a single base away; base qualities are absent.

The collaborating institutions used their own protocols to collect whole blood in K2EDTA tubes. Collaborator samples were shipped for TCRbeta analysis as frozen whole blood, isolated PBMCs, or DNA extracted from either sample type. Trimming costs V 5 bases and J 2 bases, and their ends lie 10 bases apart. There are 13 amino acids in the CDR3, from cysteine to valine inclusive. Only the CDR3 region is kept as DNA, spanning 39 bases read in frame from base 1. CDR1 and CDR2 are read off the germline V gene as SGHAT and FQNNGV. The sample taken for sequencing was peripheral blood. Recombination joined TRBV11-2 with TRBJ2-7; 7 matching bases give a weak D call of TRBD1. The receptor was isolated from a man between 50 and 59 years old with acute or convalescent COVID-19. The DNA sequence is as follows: TGTGCCAGCAGCCTCAGGGGGGCCTACGAGCAGTACGTC. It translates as CASSLRGAYEQYV.